Listed here is a single T cell receptor (beta chain). This clone was found once. Its antigen is still unknown. No much larger clone exists at a distance of one base, and base qualities are not known. The CDR3 runs 12 amino acids, cysteine and phenylalanine included. The CDR3 DNA has 36 bases and is translated from base 1. V gives up 4 bases and J gives up 5 bases, and the segment between their germline ends measures 11 bases. CDR1 and CDR2, per the germline V gene, are SQVTM and ANQGSEA. The library was built by means of the immunoSEQ multiplex PCR assay. The table comes from immuneACCESS by way of TCRdb, which keeps in-frame sequences with V and J called. Part of the clones is missing from these tables; in studies checked, under half for an unresolved V gene and the rest for unknown reasons. The sample includes about 67,000 clones, with 80% to 95% observed a single time. Jointly, the top ten make up 2.3% of the sample.

This entry comes from a study of T cell changes during pregnancy in multiple sclerosis (dated by TCRdb to between 2018 and 2021). In the study overall: In women with multiple sclerosis, the researchers looked at how the T cell repertoire shifted as pregnancy progressed.

The chain uses TRBV29-1 and TRBJ2-5; no D segment can be confidently identified. This sequence originates from a female donor with multiple sclerosis, enrolled in a pregnancy study. The sample here was peripheral blood, taken in the first trimester of pregnancy. The base sequence is TGCAGCGTTGTCGGAGTAATCGAGACCCAGTACTTC. Its translation reads: CSVVGVIETQYF.